This is a list of T cell receptor beta chains from one sample in a study of T cell changes during pregnancy in multiple sclerosis. Libraries were prepared by immunoSEQ multiplex PCR; TCRdb keeps only in-frame clonotypes and omits some of them. The sample has around 30,000 clones, just over 90% seen once. The sequencing used CD8+ T cells from peripheral blood mononuclear cells, collected in the second trimester of pregnancy. The receptors were sampled from a female donor with multiple sclerosis, enrolled in a pregnancy study. Both conserved end residues are part of each CDR3. The order of the fields is J gene, D gene, V gene, clone size, CDR3 protein, CDR3 DNA. A D gene is named only where the DNA matches it firmly. Clone size is not always given. Where it is, it says once, few, many or a class for expanded clones.

j_call: TRBJ2-3
d_call: NA
v_call: TRBV5-1
clone_size: NA
cdr3_aa: CASSLRLFTDTQYF
cdr3_nt: TGCGCCAGCAGCTTGCGTCTGTTCACAGATACGCAGTATTTT

j_call: TRBJ2-1
d_call: NA
v_call: TRBV5-6
clone_size: NA
cdr3_aa: CASSFETGNNEQFF
cdr3_nt: TGTGCCAGCAGCTTTGAGACAGGAAACAATGAGCAGTTCTTC

j_call: TRBJ2-7
d_call: NA
v_call: TRBV7-9
clone_size: NA
cdr3_aa: CASSLVAADEQYF
cdr3_nt: TGTGCCAGCAGCTTAGTGGCAGCGGACGAGCAGTACTTC

j_call: TRBJ2-5
d_call: NA
v_call: TRBV7-7
clone_size: NA
cdr3_aa: CASSPKRQVAIVQETQYF
cdr3_nt: TGTGCTAGCAGCCCCAAACGACAGGTAGCCATAGTCCAAGAGACCCAGTACTTC

j_call: TRBJ2-5
d_call: NA
v_call: TRBV7-9
clone_size: NA
cdr3_aa: CASSLSPARRETQYF
cdr3_nt: TGTGCCAGCAGCTTAAGTCCGGCCCGGCGGGAGACCCAGTACTTC

j_call: TRBJ2-2
d_call: TRBD2
v_call: TRBV19
clone_size: NA
cdr3_aa: CASSLGLAGTGELFF
cdr3_nt: TGTGCCAGTAGTTTGGGACTAGCTGGCACCGGGGAGCTGTTTTTT

j_call: TRBJ1-3
d_call: NA
v_call: TRBV6-5
clone_size: NA
cdr3_aa: CASSYGGGPTRNTIYF
cdr3_nt: TGTGCCAGCAGTTACGGGGGAGGGCCAACACGAAACACCATATATTTT

j_call: TRBJ2-7
d_call: TRBD2
v_call: TRBV6-1
clone_size: NA
cdr3_aa: CASSEGIAGEYEQYF
cdr3_nt: TGTGCCAGCAGTGAAGGGATAGCGGGAGAGTACGAGCAGTACTTC

j_call: TRBJ2-2
d_call: NA
v_call: TRBV4-3
clone_size: NA
cdr3_aa: CASSQESGTNTGELFF
cdr3_nt: TGCGCCAGCAGCCAAGAGTCAGGAACCAACACCGGGGAGCTGTTTTTT

j_call: TRBJ2-1
d_call: TRBD2
v_call: TRBV12-5
clone_size: once
cdr3_aa: CASGLSTSSGRASYEQFF
cdr3_nt: TGTGCTAGTGGTTTGTCAACTTCTAGCGGGAGGGCCTCATATGAGCAGTTCTTC

j_call: TRBJ2-4
d_call: NA
v_call: TRBV10-1
clone_size: few
cdr3_aa: CASNGTPAKNIQYF
cdr3_nt: TGCGCCAGCAACGGGACACCCGCCAAAAACATTCAGTACTTC

j_call: TRBJ2-7
d_call: NA
v_call: TRBV29-1
clone_size: NA
cdr3_aa: CSVLGGDRLSHEQYF
cdr3_nt: TGCAGCGTCTTAGGAGGGGACAGACTAAGTCACGAGCAGTACTTC

j_call: TRBJ1-5
d_call: NA
v_call: TRBV5-1
clone_size: few
cdr3_aa: CASSAGINQPQHF
cdr3_nt: TGCGCCAGCAGTGCAGGGATTAATCAGCCCCAGCATTTT

j_call: TRBJ2-3
d_call: TRBD2
v_call: TRBV9
clone_size: NA
cdr3_aa: CASSPREDTQYF
cdr3_nt: TGTGCCAGCAGCCCGCGGGAGGATACGCAGTATTTT

j_call: TRBJ2-1
d_call: NA
v_call: TRBV7-2
clone_size: NA
cdr3_aa: CATQSRELQYNEQFF
cdr3_nt: TGTGCCACCCAAAGTCGGGAGCTCCAATACAATGAGCAGTTCTTC

j_call: TRBJ2-3
d_call: TRBD2
v_call: TRBV27
clone_size: NA
cdr3_aa: CASSFSLAGSTDTQYF
cdr3_nt: TGTGCCAGCAGTTTTAGTCTAGCGGGTAGCACAGATACGCAGTATTTT

j_call: TRBJ2-7
d_call: TRBD2
v_call: TRBV9
clone_size: NA
cdr3_aa: CASSEDPGLAGNLEQYF
cdr3_nt: TGTGCCAGCAGCGAAGATCCGGGACTAGCGGGGAACTTAGAGCAGTACTTC

j_call: TRBJ2-2
d_call: NA
v_call: TRBV5-1
clone_size: NA
cdr3_aa: CASSIGQGSGGGTGELFF
cdr3_nt: TGCGCCAGCAGCATTGGACAGGGATCGGGAGGTGGGACCGGGGAGCTGTTTTTT

j_call: TRBJ1-1
d_call: NA
v_call: TRBV6-5
clone_size: NA
cdr3_aa: CASSLTPENTEAFF
cdr3_nt: TGTGCCAGCAGTTTGACACCTGAGAACACTGAAGCTTTCTTT

j_call: TRBJ2-3
d_call: NA
v_call: TRBV6-1
clone_size: NA
cdr3_aa: CASSDGDTSTDTQYF
cdr3_nt: TGTGCCAGCAGTGACGGAGATACTTCCACAGATACGCAGTATTTT

j_call: TRBJ1-2
d_call: NA
v_call: TRBV27
clone_size: NA
cdr3_aa: CASSENGGAYGYTF
cdr3_nt: TGTGCCAGCAGTGAAAATGGGGGGGCGTATGGCTACACCTTC

j_call: TRBJ2-1
d_call: TRBD2
v_call: TRBV19
clone_size: NA
cdr3_aa: CASIGLAGANEQFF
cdr3_nt: TGTGCCAGTATCGGGCTAGCGGGAGCCAATGAGCAGTTCTTC

j_call: TRBJ2-7
d_call: NA
v_call: TRBV6-6
clone_size: once
cdr3_aa: CASSPSPSYEQYF
cdr3_nt: TGTGCCAGCAGCCCTAGCCCCTCCTACGAGCAGTACTTC

j_call: TRBJ1-4
d_call: NA
v_call: TRBV7-6
clone_size: NA
cdr3_aa: CASSLGWGQGGEKLFF
cdr3_nt: TGTGCCAGCAGCTTAGGATGGGGGCAGGGTGGTGAAAAACTGTTTTTT

j_call: TRBJ2-7
d_call: TRBD1
v_call: TRBV5-4
clone_size: NA
cdr3_aa: CASSQGQGAYEQYF
cdr3_nt: TGTGCCAGCAGCCAGGGACAGGGGGCTTACGAGCAGTACTTC

j_call: TRBJ1-1
d_call: NA
v_call: TRBV12-2
clone_size: NA
cdr3_aa: CASRLNDGEFLDREGTEAFF
cdr3_nt: TGTGCAAGTCGCTTAAATGACGGCGAGTTCCTGGACAGGGAGGGGACTGAAGCTTTCTTT

j_call: TRBJ2-1
d_call: NA
v_call: TRBV1
clone_size: NA
cdr3_aa: CTSSGLVDEQFF
cdr3_nt: TGCACCAGCAGCGGACTGGTCGATGAGCAGTTCTTC

j_call: TRBJ2-1
d_call: NA
v_call: TRBV28
clone_size: NA
cdr3_aa: CATRSQHAYNEQFF
cdr3_nt: TGTGCCACCAGATCACAGCACGCCTACAATGAGCAGTTCTTC

j_call: TRBJ2-7
d_call: TRBD1
v_call: TRBV5-6
clone_size: NA
cdr3_aa: CASSLETGVGEQYF
cdr3_nt: TGTGCCAGCAGCTTGGAGACAGGGGTAGGCGAGCAGTACTTC

j_call: TRBJ2-1
d_call: TRBD1
v_call: TRBV30
clone_size: NA
cdr3_aa: CAWSSTGGPYNEQFF
cdr3_nt: TGTGCCTGGAGTTCAACAGGGGGCCCCTACAATGAGCAGTTCTTC

j_call: TRBJ2-3
d_call: NA
v_call: TRBV9
clone_size: once
cdr3_aa: CASSVYSGQGTDTQYF
cdr3_nt: TGTGCCAGCAGCGTATACAGCGGCCAAGGCACAGATACGCAGTATTTT

j_call: TRBJ2-3
d_call: NA
v_call: TRBV5-5
clone_size: once
cdr3_aa: CASSLGQTTDTQYF
cdr3_nt: TGTGCCAGCAGCTTGGGACAGACCACAGATACGCAGTATTTT

j_call: TRBJ1-5
d_call: NA
v_call: TRBV6-1
clone_size: once
cdr3_aa: CASSVQGSNQPQHF
cdr3_nt: TGTGCCAGCAGTGTACAGGGTAGCAATCAGCCCCAGCATTTT

j_call: TRBJ2-2
d_call: TRBD1
v_call: TRBV6-4
clone_size: many
cdr3_aa: CASREGFTGDTGELFF
cdr3_nt: TGTGCCAGCAGAGAGGGGTTTACAGGGGACACCGGGGAGCTGTTTTTT

j_call: TRBJ2-5
d_call: TRBD2
v_call: TRBV10-3
clone_size: NA
cdr3_aa: CAIRGLAGGVETQYF
cdr3_nt: TGTGCCATCAGGGGACTAGCGGGAGGTGTAGAGACCCAGTACTTC

j_call: TRBJ1-1
d_call: NA
v_call: TRBV7-3
clone_size: NA
cdr3_aa: CASSLGGGTEAFF
cdr3_nt: TGTGCCAGCAGCTTGGGGGGGGGCACTGAAGCTTTCTTT

j_call: TRBJ2-2
d_call: NA
v_call: TRBV6-5
clone_size: NA
cdr3_aa: CASSIQGNTGELFF
cdr3_nt: TGTGCCAGCAGTATACAGGGGAACACCGGGGAGCTGTTTTTT

j_call: TRBJ2-1
d_call: TRBD2
v_call: TRBV9
clone_size: few
cdr3_aa: CASSVDPGTNNEQFF
cdr3_nt: TGTGCCAGCAGCGTAGACCCCGGGACTAATAATGAGCAGTTCTTC

j_call: TRBJ1-1
d_call: TRBD1
v_call: TRBV2
clone_size: NA
cdr3_aa: CASSRTGLNTEAFF
cdr3_nt: TGTGCCAGCAGTAGGACAGGGCTGAACACTGAAGCTTTCTTT

j_call: TRBJ1-2
d_call: TRBD1
v_call: TRBV6-5
clone_size: NA
cdr3_aa: CASSYTAGGDGYTF
cdr3_nt: TGTGCCAGCAGTTACACGGCAGGGGGCGATGGCTACACCTTC

j_call: TRBJ1-5
d_call: NA
v_call: TRBV7-9
clone_size: NA
cdr3_aa: CASSRAQGSNQPQHF
cdr3_nt: TGTGCCAGCAGCCGGGCGCAGGGAAGTAATCAGCCCCAGCATTTT